This T cell receptor (beta chain) emerged from a study of blood T cell repertoires in COVID-19. Looking at the study overall: COVID-19 samples from acute and convalescent phases originated in the United States, Italy and Spain. The analysed material was cDNA or gDNA that came from T cells, B-cell-depleted T cells, or PBMCs.

The CDR3 is 16 amino acids. Germline CDR1 and CDR2: SSHAT and FNYEAQ (reference sequence). Between the trimmed V and J ends, which lost 1 base and 0 bases, there was a span of 9 bases. Per the authors' pipeline: Nucleated cell counts were estimated from reference gene primer amplification. Here immunoSEQ multiplex PCR was the method, and the copy in TCRdb shows in-frame clones only, minus some. That table gives V, J and clone size, and the DNA gave D and trimming. The data show 130,000 to 150,000 clones, around 87% seen once. The receptor was derived from a man aged 50 or older who had recovered from COVID-19. The sequencing input was peripheral blood. The genes are TRBV7-7 and TRBJ2-2; D possibly corresponds to TRBD2 (6 bases). The CDR3 region is CASSLVAGTNTGELFF. Written as DNA, the CDR3 is TGTGCCAGCAGCTTAGTCGCGGGAACGAACACCGGGGAGCTGTTTTTT.